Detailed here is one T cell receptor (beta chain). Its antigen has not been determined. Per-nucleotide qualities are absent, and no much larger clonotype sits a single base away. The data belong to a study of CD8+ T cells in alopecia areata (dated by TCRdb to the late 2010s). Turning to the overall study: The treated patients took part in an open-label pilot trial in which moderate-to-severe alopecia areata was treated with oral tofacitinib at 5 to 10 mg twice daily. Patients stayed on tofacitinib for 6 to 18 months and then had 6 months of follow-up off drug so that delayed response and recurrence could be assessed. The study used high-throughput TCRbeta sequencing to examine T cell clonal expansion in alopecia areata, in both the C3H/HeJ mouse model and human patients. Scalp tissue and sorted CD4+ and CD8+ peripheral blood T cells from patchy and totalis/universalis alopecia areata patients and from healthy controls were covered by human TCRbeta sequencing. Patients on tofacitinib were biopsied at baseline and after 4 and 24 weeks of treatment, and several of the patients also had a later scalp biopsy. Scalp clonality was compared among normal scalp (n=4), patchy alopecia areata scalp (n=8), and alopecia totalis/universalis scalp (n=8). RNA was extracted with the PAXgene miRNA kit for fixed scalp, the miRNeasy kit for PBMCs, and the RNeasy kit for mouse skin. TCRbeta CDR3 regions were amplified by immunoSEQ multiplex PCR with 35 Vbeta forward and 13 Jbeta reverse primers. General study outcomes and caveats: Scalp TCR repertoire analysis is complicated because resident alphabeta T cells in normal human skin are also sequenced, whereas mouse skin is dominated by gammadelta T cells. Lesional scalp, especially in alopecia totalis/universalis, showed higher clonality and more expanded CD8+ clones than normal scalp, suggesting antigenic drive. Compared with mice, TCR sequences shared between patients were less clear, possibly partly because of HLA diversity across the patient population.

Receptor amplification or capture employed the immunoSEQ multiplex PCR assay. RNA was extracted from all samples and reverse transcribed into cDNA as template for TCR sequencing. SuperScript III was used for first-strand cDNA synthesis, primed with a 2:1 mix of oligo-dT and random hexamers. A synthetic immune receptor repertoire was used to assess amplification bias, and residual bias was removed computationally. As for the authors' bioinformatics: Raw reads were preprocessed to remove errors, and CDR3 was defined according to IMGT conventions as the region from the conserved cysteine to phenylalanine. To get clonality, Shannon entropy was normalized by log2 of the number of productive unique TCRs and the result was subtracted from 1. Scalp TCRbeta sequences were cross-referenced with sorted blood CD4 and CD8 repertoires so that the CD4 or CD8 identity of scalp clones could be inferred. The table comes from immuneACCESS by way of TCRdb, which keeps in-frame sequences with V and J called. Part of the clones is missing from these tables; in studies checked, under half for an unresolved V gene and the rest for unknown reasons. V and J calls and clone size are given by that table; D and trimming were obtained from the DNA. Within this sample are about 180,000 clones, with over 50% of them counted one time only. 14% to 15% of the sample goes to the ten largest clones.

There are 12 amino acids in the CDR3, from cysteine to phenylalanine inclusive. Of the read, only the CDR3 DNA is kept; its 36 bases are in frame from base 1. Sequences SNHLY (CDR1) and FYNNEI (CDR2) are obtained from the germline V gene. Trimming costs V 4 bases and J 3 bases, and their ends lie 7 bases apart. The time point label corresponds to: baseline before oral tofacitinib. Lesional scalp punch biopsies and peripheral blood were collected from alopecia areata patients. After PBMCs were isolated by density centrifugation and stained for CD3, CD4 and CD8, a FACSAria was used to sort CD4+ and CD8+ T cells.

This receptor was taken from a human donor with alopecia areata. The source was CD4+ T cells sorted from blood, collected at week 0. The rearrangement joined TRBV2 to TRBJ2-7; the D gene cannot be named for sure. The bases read TGTGCCAGCAGTGCTGACATCTACGAGCAGTACTTC. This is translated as CASSADIYEQYF.